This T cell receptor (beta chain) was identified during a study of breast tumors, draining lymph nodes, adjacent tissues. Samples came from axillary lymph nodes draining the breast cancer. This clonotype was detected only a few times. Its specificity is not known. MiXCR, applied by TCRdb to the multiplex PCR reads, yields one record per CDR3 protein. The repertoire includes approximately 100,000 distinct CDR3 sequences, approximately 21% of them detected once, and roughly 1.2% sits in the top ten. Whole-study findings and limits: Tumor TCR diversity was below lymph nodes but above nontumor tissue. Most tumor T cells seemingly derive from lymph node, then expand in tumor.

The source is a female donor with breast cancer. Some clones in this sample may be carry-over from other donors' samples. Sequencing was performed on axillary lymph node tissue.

CDR3 coding DNA: TGTGCCTGGACCCCGACGACAGGGGTCGGTGGCTACACCTTC. Protein sequence: CAWTPTTGVGGYTF. The chain recombines TRBV30 with TRBJ1-2; TRBD1 aligns across 8 bases. The CDR3 consists of 14 residues. V lost 4 bases to trimming and J lost 7 bases; unmatched junction nucleotides: 11. Germline V CDR1 and CDR2: GTSNPN, SVGIG (reference sequence).